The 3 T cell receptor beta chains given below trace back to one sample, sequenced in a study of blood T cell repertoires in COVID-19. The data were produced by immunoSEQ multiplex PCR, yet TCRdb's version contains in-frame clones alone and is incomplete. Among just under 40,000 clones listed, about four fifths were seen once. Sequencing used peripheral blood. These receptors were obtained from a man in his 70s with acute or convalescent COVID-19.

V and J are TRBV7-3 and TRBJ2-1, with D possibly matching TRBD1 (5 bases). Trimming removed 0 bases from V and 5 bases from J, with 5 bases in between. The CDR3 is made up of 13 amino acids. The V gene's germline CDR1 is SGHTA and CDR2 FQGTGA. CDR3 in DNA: TGTGCCAGCAGCTTAACCAGGGACAATGAGCAGTTCTTC. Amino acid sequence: CASSLTRDNEQFF.

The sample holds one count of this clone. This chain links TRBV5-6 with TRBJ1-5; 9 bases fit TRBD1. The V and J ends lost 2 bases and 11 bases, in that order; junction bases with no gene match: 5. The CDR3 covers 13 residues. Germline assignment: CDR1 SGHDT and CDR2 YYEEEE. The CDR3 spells CASSLNRGRSQHF. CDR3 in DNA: TGTGCCAGCAGCTTAAACAGGGGGCGGTCCCAGCATTTT.

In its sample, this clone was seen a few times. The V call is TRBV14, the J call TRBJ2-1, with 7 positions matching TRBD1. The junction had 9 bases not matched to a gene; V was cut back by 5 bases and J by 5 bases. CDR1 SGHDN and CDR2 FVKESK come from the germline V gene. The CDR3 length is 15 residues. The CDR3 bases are TGTGCCAGCAGCGTTCGGGACAGCTTGAACAATGAGCAGTTCTTC. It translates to CASSVRDSLNNEQFF.